This T cell receptor (beta chain) was sequenced for a study of vaccination effects on CD4 cells after COVID-19. The wider study: After the second dose, samples were taken at median day 72.

After removal of 6 bases from V and 0 bases from J, the junction contained 10 bases not matched to a gene. CDR3 length: 17 amino acids. Germline CDR1 reads LNHDA; CDR2 reads SQIVND (reference sequence). Of note for this clone: The antigen is not known.

Overall study findings and caveats: Both infection-induced and vaccine-induced clones contracted markedly at late post-vaccination timepoints.

Assay used: immunoSEQ multiplex PCR; TCRdb lists only in-frame clones, some missing. The sample has approximately 60,000 clones, less than 80% seen once; the top ten hold about 4.5%. Culture proceeded for 10 days, and CD4+ T cells were then isolated. Participants received two doses of either the BNT162b2 or mRNA-1273 vaccine. The study found no prior SARS-CoV-2 infection in the vaccine recipients, who tested negative for nucleocapsid antibodies. Here the sequenced sample was CD4+ T cells from PBMCs cultured without peptide, taken after COVID-19 vaccination. The receptor's source is a human donor who received a COVID-19 vaccine. V gene TRBV19 combines with J gene TRBJ2-2; TRBD2 agrees at 7 bases. This CDR3 reads CASSHPTSQANTGELFF. CDR3 bases: TGTGCCAGTAGCCACCCGACTAGCCAAGCGAACACCGGGGAGCTGTTTTTT. Based on the CDR3 plus reference TRBV19 and TRBJ2-2, the full variable domain is DGGITQSPKYLFRKEGQNVTLSCEQNLNHDAMYWYRQDPGQGLRLIYYSQIVNDFQKGDIAEGYSVSREKKESFPLTVTSAQKNPTAFYLCASSHPTSQANTGELFFGEGSRLTVL.